This TCR beta chain was captured in a study of shared clonotypes between healthy human individuals. Study information: Each donor's CD4 naive and CD4 memory cells filled three plates apiece, CD8 naive two, and CD8 memory one. Study conclusions and caveats: Collection of samples was limited to blood; tissue repertoires likely differ. In contrast to clonotypes shared by all four donors, non-shared clonotypes had lower generation probabilities.

CD8 cells classed as naive were CD45RO-negative and positively selected for CCR7, excluding terminally differentiated effector memory CD45RA+ cells. The germline CDR1 and CDR2 sequences are SGHDT and YYEEEE. This CDR3 is built from 13 residues. V lost 0 bases and J 5 bases, leaving 6 bases between the germline ends. In the authors' workflow: ImmunoSEQ only sent back junction sequences with no quality scores, so filtering was done differently. The repertoire was sequenced with immunoSEQ multiplex PCR; TCRdb's copy has only in-frame clones and lacks some. The V and J calls and the clone size are those of that table, but D and trimming were determined from the DNA. The profile shows some 1,900,000 clones, approximately 95% of them singletons. With respect to this clone: Its antigen is as yet unknown. Other DNA sequences from this sample encode an identical CDR3 as well.

The genes are TRBV5-6 and TRBJ1-5; D call uncertain. The clonotype comes from a man aged 18 to 30 in good health. The sequenced material came from naive CD8+ T cells sorted from blood. The CDR3 spells CASSLGGDQPQHF. Here the CDR3 DNA reads TGTGCCAGCAGCTTGGGTGGGGATCAGCCCCAGCATTTT.